The next 23 T cell receptor beta chains were all read from a single sample in a study of monozygotic twins with inflammatory bowel disease. Reprocessing the 5' RACE reads, TCRdb reports a single entry for every CDR3 protein and omits DNA. This table holds around 140,000 distinct CDR3 sequences. The sample comprised blood. The receptors shown here come from a human donor with ulcerative colitis or Crohn's disease, or a healthy co-twin of an affected twin (not recorded which).

V and J are TRBV6-5 and TRBJ1-1. The CDR3 consists of 13 residues. The germline V gene has CDR1 MNHEY and CDR2 SVGAGI. CDR3 region: CATQAPSNTEAFF.

The chain couples TRBV19 to TRBJ1-1; with no DNA, the TCRdb D assignment of TRBD1 cannot be verified. The CDR3 is 15 amino acids. Germline V gene data show CDR1 as LNHDA and CDR2 as SQIVND (reference sequence). CDR3 residues: CASSTLGQGNTEAFF.

The chain couples TRBV7-9 to TRBJ1-2; no DNA is available, so the TRBD1 call from TCRdb remains unchecked. CDR3 length equals 15 residues. CDR1 and CDR2 (germline): SEHNR, FQNEAQ (reference sequence). The CDR3 loop is CASSSGTGGFYGYTF.

The chain joins TRBV5-1 to TRBJ2-2; TCRdb's D call, TRBD2, is unchecked because there is no DNA. The CDR3 runs 16 residues. From germline, CDR1 is SGHRS and CDR2 YFSETQ. The CDR3 sequence is CASSLSGTSNTGELFF.

This chain uses TRBV12-3 or TRBV12-4 with TRBJ2-2; TCRdb proposes TRBD1, but this gene call is untestable without DNA. This CDR3 contains 14 residues. This CDR3 reads CASSLGQNTGELFF.

The chain joins TRBV6-2 or TRBV6-3 to TRBJ1-5. The CDR3 is made up of 15 amino acids. Germline V gene data show CDR1 as MNHEY and CDR2 as SVGEGT. The CDR3 region is CASSYSRISNQPQHF.

V gene TRBV27 combines with J gene TRBJ2-7; absent DNA, TCRdb's TRBD1 call cannot be checked. Germline loops: CDR1 MNHEY, CDR2 SMNVEV (reference sequence). The CDR3 loop spans 16 amino acids. CDR3 residues: CASSSLGEPIPYEQYF.

The rearrangement uses TRBV6-2 or TRBV6-3 and TRBJ1-5. The CDR3 runs to 12 residues. In germline, CDR1 is MNHEY, CDR2 SVGEGT. CDR3 amino acids: CASSPVLGPQHF.

The V and J genes are TRBV7-3 and TRBJ2-7. CDR1 is SGHTA and CDR2 is FQGTGA in the germline V gene. This CDR3 contains 16 residues. The CDR3 region is CASSLTGRTGDHEQYF.

The V and J genes are TRBV20-1 and TRBJ1-1. CDR3 length: 15 residues. Per the germline V gene, CDR1 is DFQATT and CDR2 is SNEGSKA (reference sequence). This CDR3 is CSAVTYRGEVGGAFF.

The chain employs TRBV20-1 and TRBJ2-3; TCRdb outputs TRBD2, but without DNA this stays unchecked. The length of the CDR3 is 13 residues. Germline V gives CDR1 DFQATT, CDR2 SNEGSKA (reference sequence). CDR3 residues: CAGGRRSTDTQYF.

The rearrangement uses TRBV10-3 and TRBJ2-1; the TCRdb call, TRBD2, lacks DNA for checking. CDR3 length: 20 residues. Per germline, CDR1 ENHRY and CDR2 SYGVKD. The chain's CDR3 is CAISESFRASRTSGSGEQFF.

The CDR3 here is CASSLNPRDSPLHF. The chain combines TRBV12-3 or TRBV12-4 with TRBJ1-6. This CDR3 region has 14 residues.

The chain combines TRBV19 with TRBJ2-3; TCRdb's D call of TRBD2 is untestable without DNA. The CDR3 consists of 15 residues. The V gene's germline CDR1 is LNHDA and CDR2 SQIVND (reference sequence). The CDR3 region is CASRLLGGETDTQYF.

The chain uses TRBV30 and TRBJ2-3; TCRdb names TRBD2, which stays unverified in the absence of DNA. Germline V gene sequence: CDR1 GTSNPN, CDR2 SVGIG (reference sequence). There are 17 residues in the CDR3. The CDR3 is CAWSTGLAGGVTDTQYF.

The rearrangement joins TRBV11-2 to TRBJ1-6; TCRdb returns TRBD1, unconfirmable since there is no DNA. Germline lookup yields CDR1 SGHAT and CDR2 FQNNGV. There are 18 residues in the CDR3. CDR3: CASSPRGEDRGPNSPLHF.

CDR3 sequence reads: CASRTSAQETQYF. V gene TRBV3-1 combines with J gene TRBJ2-5; TCRdb reports TRBD2, a call that lacks DNA to check it against. Germline CDR1 reads LGHDT; CDR2 reads YNNKEL (reference sequence). The CDR3 has 13 residues.

The genes are TRBV24-1 and TRBJ2-1; TCRdb's D call of TRBD2 is untestable without DNA. Looked up from germline, CDR1 is KGHDR and CDR2 is SFDVKD. The CDR3 totals 16 residues. The chain's CDR3 is CATSDLAGSSYNEQFF.

This chain uses TRBV9 with TRBJ1-6. The CDR3 contains 15 residues. Germline assignment: CDR1 SGDLS and CDR2 YYNGEE. CDR3 sequence reads: CASSVAEPRSSPLHF.

This chain's CDR3 is CASSGDRNTEAFF. The rearrangement joins TRBV12-3 or TRBV12-4 to TRBJ1-1. CDR3 length: 13 amino acids.

CDR3 sequence reads: CSVGLTYEQYF. This chain links TRBV29-1 with TRBJ2-7. In germline, CDR1 is SQVTM, CDR2 ANQGSEA. The CDR3 runs to 11 residues.

V gene TRBV18 combines with J gene TRBJ1-4. The CDR3 sequence is 14 residues long. Germline-derived CDR1 and CDR2 are KGHSH and LQKENI. This CDR3 reads CASSRDKANEKLFF.

This chain joins TRBV15 and TRBJ2-1; TCRdb reports TRBD1, a call that lacks DNA to check it against. The CDR3 spans 15 residues. Per germline, CDR1 LNHNV and CDR2 YYDKDF (reference sequence). CDR3 region: CATSRDRGPRDEQFF.